This T cell receptor (beta chain) appears in the sequencing data of a study of CD8 T cell repertoires and HIV-1 epitope variants. Concerning this clone itself: What it binds is not known.

Sequenced by immunoSEQ multiplex PCR; TCRdb stores in-frame clones only, minus some. Of 4,500 to 6,000 clones listed, over 65% were seen once; the top ten hold around 43%. This CDR3 is 15 amino acids long. Per the germline V gene, CDR1 is LGHNA and CDR2 is YSLEER. V shed 0 bases, J shed 4 bases, and the junction held 5 bases outside the gene matches. The TCR was taken from a male donor with HIV. The genes are TRBV4-3 and TRBJ2-5; 7 bases agree with TRBD2. Input material: cultured CD8+ T cells derived from PBMCs. The CDR3 here is CASSQDLSSGETQYF. The CDR3 DNA reads as TGCGCCAGCAGCCAAGATCTTTCTAGCGGAGAGACCCAGTACTTC.